This passage covers 17 T cell receptor beta chains from one sample sequenced in a study of OX40 agonist ivuxolimab in advanced cancers. The library was generated by the immunoSEQ multiplex PCR assay. Drawn from immuneACCESS, this table holds only the in-frame rearrangements with V and J called that TCRdb kept. Clones are partly lost; checked studies trace under half to an unresolved V gene and leave the rest unexplained. Present in this sample are some 25,000 clones, over 65% of which were seen just once. Under 1.5% of the sample is held by the ten biggest clonotypes. The material sequenced was CD4+ or CD8+ T cells sorted from blood, taken in a trial of the OX40 agonist ivuxolimab. These TCRs come from an adult with an advanced solid tumor such as melanoma, head and neck, liver or kidney cancer.

The gene calls are TRBV30 and TRBJ1-5, with D tentatively TRBD1 (6 bases). CDR3 length: 17 amino acids. Trimming cost V 2 bases and J 0 bases, with 17 bases left between them. Germline CDR1 is GTSNPN and CDR2 is SVGIG (reference sequence). The CDR3 here is CAWSIGTGPYSNQPQHF. For the CDR3, the DNA is TGTGCCTGGAGTATAGGAACAGGGCCTTATAGCAATCAGCCCCAGCATTTT.

About this clone: This sequence may be a read error, since a much larger clone differs from it by one base. This sample includes further DNA sequences coding for the same CDR3. V usage is TRBV4-1 and J usage is TRBJ2-3, with TRBD2 identical over 7 bases. The CDR3 sequence is 17 residues long. J lost 0 bases, V lost 5 bases, and 11 bases had no gene match. Germline V gene sequence: CDR1 MGHRA, CDR2 YSYEKL. The CDR3, as DNA: TGCGCCAGCAGCGCAGGGACTATCTACTTTAGCACAGATACGCAGTATTTT. The encoded protein is CASSAGTIYFSTDTQYF.

This sequence joins TRBV28 and TRBJ2-7, with D tentatively TRBD2 (6 bases). CDR3 length equals 14 residues. Germline V gene lookup returns CDR1 MDHEN and CDR2 SYDVKM. The germline V and J ends were trimmed by 10 bases and 0 bases, with 16 bases remaining between them. CDR3 in amino acids: CANRNSGSSYEQYF. The CDR3 DNA sequence: TGTGCCAACAGAAATAGCGGTAGCTCCTACGAGCAGTACTTC.

About this clone itself: At one of its ends the junction is not consistent with the germline gene, which may arise from a read error. The chain joins TRBV11-2 to TRBJ2-3; 7 nucleotides line up with TRBD2. The germline gives CDR1 SGHAT, CDR2 FQNNGV. CDR3 length equals 16 residues. The CDR3 nucleotides are TGTGCCAGCAGCTCGCCTAGCGGCCTGGCCACACATACGCAGTATTTT. Protein sequence: CASSSPSGLATHTQYF.

The chain carries TRBV7-9 and TRBJ2-5; 9 bases fit TRBD2. Germline CDR1 and CDR2: SEHNR and FQNEAQ (reference sequence). J was trimmed by 2 bases and V by 5 bases; bases with no gene match: 9. The CDR3 has 16 amino acids. The CDR3, as DNA: TGTGCCAGCAGCGAAATAGCGGGAGAGGGGCAAGAGACCCAGTACTTC. It codes for CASSEIAGEGQETQYF.

This clone has a single count. The gene calls are TRBV28 and TRBJ1-2; D may be TRBD1 (5 bases). The CDR3 length is 13 residues. Germline V CDR1 and CDR2: MDHEN, SYDVKM. V lost 4 bases and J lost 2, with 8 bases in between. The CDR3 protein is CASSSGDNYGYTF. For the CDR3, the DNA is TGTGCCAGCAGTTCGGGGGACAACTATGGCTACACCTTC.

This rearrangement joins TRBV2 to TRBJ1-1, with a tentative D call TRBD1 (6 bases). Germline V CDR1 and CDR2: SNHLY, FYNNEI. V was shortened by 6 bases and J by 1 base, with 9 bases between the two germline ends. This CDR3 contains 13 residues. DNA for the CDR3: TGTGCCAGCAGCGAACAGGGGAACACTGAAGCTTTCTTT. Translating gives CASSEQGNTEAFF. Complete variable domain (other parts from reference TRBV2 and TRBJ1-1): EPEVTQTPSHQVTQMGQEVILRCVPISNHLYFYWYRQILGQKVEFLVSFYNNEISEKSEIFDDQFSVERPDGSNFTLKIRSTKLEDSAMYFCASSEQGNTEAFFGQGTRLTVV.

Concerning this clone: This sample includes further DNA sequences coding for the same CDR3. J is TRBJ1-1 and V is TRBV13, with TRBD1 as a possible D gene (5 bases). The V and J ends lost 5 bases and 2 bases respectively, with 12 bases between them. This CDR3 has 14 residues. Germline CDR1 and CDR2: PRHDT and FYEKMQ (reference sequence). CDR3 nucleotides: TGTGCCAGCAGCCGGGGACGGCCCAACACTGAAGCTTTCTTT. It translates to CASSRGRPNTEAFF.

This clone was seen a few times. The chain links TRBV9 to TRBJ2-5; D might be TRBD2 (6 bases). The V gene's germline CDR1 is SGDLS and CDR2 YYNGEE. The CDR3 consists of 15 residues. V was pared by 4 bases and J by 5 bases, with 18 bases between. The CDR3 DNA sequence: TGTGCCAGCAGCCCTCGGGCGGGAATAGGGGAGACCCAGTACTTC. Amino acids: CASSPRAGIGETQYF.

The rearrangement links TRBV4-3 to TRBJ1-1, with 7 bases aligning to TRBD1. The germline V gene encodes CDR1 LGHNA and CDR2 YSLEER. This CDR3 is 14 amino acids long. The J segment lost 3 bases and the V segment lost 5 bases, leaving 6 bases of the junction unmatched. The CDR3 region is CASSFRQGDTEAFF. DNA of the CDR3: TGCGCCAGCAGCTTTCGACAGGGAGACACTGAAGCTTTCTTT.

This clone has a single count. This chain links TRBV5-1 with TRBJ2-5, with D maybe TRBD2 (7 bases). CDR1 and CDR2 (germline): SGHRS, YFSETQ. The CDR3 runs 14 residues. V gave up 1 base and J gave up 4 bases, with 11 bases separating them. The CDR3 nucleotides read TGCGCCAGCAGCTTGCTGGGGGGGCCAGAGACCCAGTACTTC. It is translated as CASSLLGGPETQYF.

This clone was counted between two and nine times. The gene calls are TRBV18 and TRBJ1-2, with TRBD1 identical over 8 bases. The CDR3 spans 13 residues. With V trimmed by 5 bases and J by 3 bases, 2 bases remained unmatched. The germline CDR1 and CDR2 sequences are KGHSH and LQKENI. The CDR3, as DNA: TGTGCCAGCTCAGCGGACAGGGACTATGGCTACACCTTC. As protein: CASSADRDYGYTF.

The chain links TRBV5-5 to TRBJ2-7, with unresolved D. Germline values: CDR1 SGHKS, CDR2 YYEKEE (reference sequence). There are 13 residues in the CDR3. The ends were cut back, 1 base at V and 0 bases at J, with 5 bases in the middle. The CDR3 bases are TGTGCCAGCAGCTTGACAGCCTCCTACGAGCAGTACTTC. Its translation: CASSLTASYEQYF.

This chain links TRBV7-9 with TRBJ1-3; a possible D gene is TRBD1 (6 bases). Germline lookup yields CDR1 SEHNR and CDR2 FQNEAQ (reference sequence). V lost 5 bases and J lost 3, with 20 bases in between. This CDR3 region has 17 residues. Here the CDR3 reads CASSHERRGTGGNTIYF. Here the CDR3 DNA reads TGTGCCAGCAGCCATGAACGCAGGGGTACTGGTGGAAACACCATATATTTT.

This clone was recorded a few times. This rearrangement joins TRBV7-9 to TRBJ2-5; tentatively, D is TRBD1 or TRBD2 (5 bases each). Germline V gene lookup returns CDR1 SEHNR and CDR2 FQNEAQ (reference sequence). The ends were cut back, 0 bases at V and 3 bases at J, with 23 bases in the middle. The CDR3 has 19 residues. In DNA, the CDR3 is TGTGCCAGCAGCTTAGCGGGAAGACCATTTTGGGGGTCCGAAGAGACCCAGTACTTC. Its protein is CASSLAGRPFWGSEETQYF.

For this clone: The same CDR3 also results from other DNA sequences found in this sample. The chain is built from TRBV6-5 and TRBJ1-5; maybe TRBD1 (5 bases). Germline CDR1 and CDR2: MNHEY and SVGAGI. The CDR3 is 14 amino acids. V lost 2 bases, J lost 5 bases, and 10 bases lay in between. DNA of the CDR3: TGTGCCAGCAGTTACGGAGGGGTGGATCAGCCCCAGCATTTT. Its translation: CASSYGGVDQPQHF.

The V and J genes are TRBV9 and TRBJ2-3; 7 bases match TRBD2. J lost 0 bases, V lost 0 bases, and 4 bases had no gene match. CDR3 length equals 16 residues. Germline CDR1 and CDR2: SGDLS and YYNGEE. The CDR3 loop is CASSVGAAGSTDTQYF. Written as DNA, the CDR3 is TGTGCCAGCAGCGTAGGTGCAGCGGGGAGCACAGATACGCAGTATTTT.